Listed below are T cell receptor beta chains from one sample, sequenced in a study of blood T cell repertoires in COVID-19. Clones were sequenced by immunoSEQ multiplex PCR, and TCRdb holds only the in-frame ones, with some missing. Here the sample spans roughly 99,000 clones, about four fifths being singletons. Source material: peripheral blood. The receptor set was obtained from a human donor in a cohort sampled during active COVID-19. The CDR3 runs from the conserved cysteine through the conserved F or W. A D gene is named only where the DNA matches it firmly. The size of a clone is reported for some rows only, either as once, few or many, or as a class for expanded clones.

>13|-|-|TRBJ2-5|TRBV10-3
CATRGGYQETQYF
TGTGCCACCAGGGGGGGGTACCAAGAGACCCAGTACTTC
>16|-|-|TRBJ1-3|TRBV19
CASSISNRGPGNTIYF
TGTGCCAGTAGTATAAGTAACAGAGGGCCTGGAAACACCATATATTTT
>15|-|TRBD2|TRBJ2-1|TRBV7-2
CASSFSGTTYNEQFF
TGTGCCAGCAGCTTTAGCGGGACCACCTACAATGAGCAGTTCTTC
>15|-|-|TRBJ1-1|TRBV3-1/TRBV3-2
CASSLQGAMNTEAFF
TGTGCCAGCAGTTTACAGGGAGCCATGAACACTGAAGCTTTCTTT
>14|-|TRBD1|TRBJ2-7|TRBV5-4
CASSPWDRPYEQYF
TGTGCCAGCAGCCCGTGGGACAGGCCCTACGAGCAGTACTTC
>16|once|TRBD2|TRBJ2-5|TRBV9
CASSVTTSGVQETQYF
TGTGCCAGCAGCGTAACAACTAGCGGAGTCCAAGAGACCCAGTACTTC
>15|-|TRBD1|TRBJ1-1|TRBV5-8
CASSHGTGRNTEAFF
TGTGCCAGCAGCCACGGGACAGGGCGGAACACTGAAGCTTTCTTT
>13|-|TRBD1|TRBJ1-1|TRBV3-1/TRBV3-2
CASGQGTMTEAFF
TGTGCCAGCGGACAGGGAACTATGACTGAAGCTTTCTTT
>13|-|-|TRBJ1-2|TRBV12-3/TRBV12-4
CASQQGPNYGYTF
TGTGCCAGCCAACAGGGACCTAACTATGGCTACACCTTC
>15|-|-|TRBJ2-5|TRBV11-2
CASSLGGLARETQYF
TGTGCCAGCAGCTTAGGAGGGCTAGCGAGAGAGACCCAGTACTTC
>15|once|TRBD1|TRBJ2-1|TRBV6-5
CASSSRDRDGNEQFF
TGTGCCAGCAGTTCCCGGGACAGGGATGGCAATGAGCAGTTCTTC
>16|-|TRBD1|TRBJ2-3|TRBV10-3
CAISDGQGQGTDTQYF
TGTGCCATCAGCGACGGACAGGGCCAGGGCACAGATACGCAGTATTTT
>16|-|-|TRBJ1-4|TRBV7-9
CASSSWATADNEKLFF
TGTGCCAGCAGCTCCTGGGCAACGGCCGATAATGAAAAACTGTTTTTT
>15|-|-|TRBJ1-3|TRBV7-9
CASSRRGQSGNTIYF
TGTGCCAGCAGCCGAAGGGGACAATCTGGAAACACCATATATTTT
>16|-|TRBD2|TRBJ2-1|TRBV19
CASRTGTSGIYNEQFF
TGTGCCAGTAGGACCGGGACTAGCGGGATTTACAATGAGCAGTTCTTC
>15|-|-|TRBJ1-1|TRBV4-3
CASSQEAGLNTEAFF
TGCGCCAGCAGCCAAGAAGCCGGTTTGAACACTGAAGCTTTCTTT
>17|-|TRBD2|TRBJ2-1|TRBV27
CASSLSRRERTFSRQFF
TGTGCCAGCAGTTTATCGAGGCGGGAGAGGACTTTTAGTCGGCAGTTCTTC
>13|-|TRBD1|TRBJ1-1|TRBV15
CATSRPGGTEAFF
TGTGCCACCAGCAGACCAGGGGGGACTGAAGCTTTCTTT
>18|few|TRBD2|TRBJ2-3|TRBV4-3
CASSQDYPAGVSPDTQYF
TGCGCCAGCAGCCAAGATTATCCAGCGGGAGTGAGCCCAGATACGCAGTATTTT
>14|once|-|TRBJ1-2|TRBV3-1/TRBV3-2
CASSQLHSRGGYTF
TGTGCCAGCAGCCAACTTCATTCACGGGGTGGCTACACCTTC
>13|once|-|TRBJ1-3|TRBV7-3
CASSSGTGNTIYF
TGTGCCAGCAGCTCAGGCACTGGAAACACCATATATTTT
>14|once|-|TRBJ1-2|TRBV11-2
CASSLEAGIYGYTF
TGTGCCAGCAGCTTAGAGGCGGGGATATATGGCTACACCTTC
>14|-|-|TRBJ2-7|TRBV11-2
CASSLDAGAYEQYF
TGTGCCAGCAGCTTAGATGCAGGGGCCTACGAGCAGTACTTC
>13|-|-|TRBJ1-2|TRBV11-2
CASSSTGQYGYTF
TGTGCCAGCAGCTCCACCGGACAGTATGGCTACACCTTC
>15|many|TRBD1|TRBJ2-7|TRBV11-2
CASSLGTGPSYEQYF
TGTGCCAGCAGCTTAGGGACAGGGCCTTCCTACGAGCAGTACTTC
>14|-|TRBD2|TRBJ2-3|TRBV19
CASSLAGSTDTQYF
TGTGCCAGTAGTCTAGCGGGTTCCACAGATACGCAGTATTTT
>19|-|TRBD2|TRBJ2-5|TRBV5-1
CASSLTGTSGMGRQETQYF
TGCGCCAGCAGCTTGACCGGGACTAGCGGGATGGGCCGCCAAGAGACCCAGTACTTC
>15|-|TRBD1|TRBJ1-5|TRBV19
CASKPGGVGNQPQHF
TGTGCCAGTAAGCCAGGGGGTGTAGGGAATCAGCCCCAGCATTTT
>12|-|-|TRBJ1-2|TRBV6-6
CASTRANYGYTF
TGTGCCAGCACACGGGCTAACTATGGCTACACCTTC
>13|-|TRBD1|TRBJ1-2|TRBV28
CASSLNRGHGYTF
TGTGCCAGCAGTTTGAACAGGGGCCATGGCTACACCTTC
>15|-|-|TRBJ2-3|TRBV7-9
CASSLLGALSNTQYF
TGTGCCAGCAGCTTATTGGGAGCCCTATCGAATACGCAGTATTTT
>18|-|TRBD1|TRBJ1-1|TRBV28
CASSLSGQGRDSNTEAFF
TGTGCCAGCAGTTTATCCGGACAGGGGCGGGACTCGAACACTGAAGCTTTCTTT
>13|-|-|TRBJ1-1|TRBV6-2/TRBV6-3
CASSIQVNTEAFF
TGTGCCAGCAGCATCCAGGTGAACACTGAAGCTTTCTTT
>15|-|TRBD1|TRBJ2-1|TRBV7-9
CASSLGQGIGNEQFF
TGTGCCAGCAGCTTAGGACAGGGTATAGGCAATGAGCAGTTCTTC